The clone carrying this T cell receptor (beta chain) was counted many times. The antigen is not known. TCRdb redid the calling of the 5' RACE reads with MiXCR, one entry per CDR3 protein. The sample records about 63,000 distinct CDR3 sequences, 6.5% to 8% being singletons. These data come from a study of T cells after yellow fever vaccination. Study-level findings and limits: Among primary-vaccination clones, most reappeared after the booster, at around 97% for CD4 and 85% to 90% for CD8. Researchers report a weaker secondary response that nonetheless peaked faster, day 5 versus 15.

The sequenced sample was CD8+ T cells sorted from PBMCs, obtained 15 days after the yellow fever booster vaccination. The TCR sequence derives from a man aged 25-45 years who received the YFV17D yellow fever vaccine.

For the CDR3, the DNA is TGTGCCAGCAGTTTAGCTCACCTCGCCGAGCAGTACTTC. It translates to CASSLAHLAEQYF. The chain employs TRBV12-3 or TRBV12-4 and TRBJ2-7; D gene uncertain. V gave up 0 bases and J gave up 6 bases, with 9 bases separating them. This CDR3 is built from 13 residues.